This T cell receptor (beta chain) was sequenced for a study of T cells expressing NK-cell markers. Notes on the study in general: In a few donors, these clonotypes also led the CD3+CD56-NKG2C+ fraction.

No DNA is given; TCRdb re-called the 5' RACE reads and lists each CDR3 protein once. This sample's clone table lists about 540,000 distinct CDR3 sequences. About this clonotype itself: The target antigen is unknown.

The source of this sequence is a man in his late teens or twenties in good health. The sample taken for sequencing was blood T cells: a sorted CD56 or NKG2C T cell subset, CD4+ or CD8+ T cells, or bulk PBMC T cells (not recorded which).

The CDR3 loop is CSALRRDGDEQFF. This chain uses TRBV20-1 with TRBJ2-1; the D gene TCRdb calls, TRBD2, cannot be checked with no DNA. CDR3 size: 13 residues. Germline assignment: CDR1 DFQATT and CDR2 SNEGSKA (reference sequence).